Given below is one T cell receptor beta chain in context. The germline V gene has CDR1 MNHEY and CDR2 SVGAGI. V gave up 7 bases and J gave up 5 bases; unmatched junction bases: 3. The CDR3 has 12 amino acids. These data originate in a study of blood T cell repertoires in COVID-19. Study-level information: Sources were T cells, B-cell-depleted T cells, or PBMCs; the material itself was cDNA or gDNA.

In the original workflow: Reference gene primer amplification gave nucleated cell count estimates. Data came from immunoSEQ multiplex PCR; TCRdb stores just in-frame clones and leaves some out. From that table come the V and J calls and clone size; the DNA was used to work out D and trimming. Of about 250,000 clones listed, about 86% are singletons. Sequenced sample: peripheral blood. The chain joins TRBV6-5 to TRBJ2-3; 7 nucleotides align to TRBD2. The sequence derives from a man of 80 years or more with acute or convalescent COVID-19. CDR3 region: CASTGGGDTQYF. The CDR3 region has the DNA TGTGCCAGCACCGGCGGGGGAGATACGCAGTATTTT.